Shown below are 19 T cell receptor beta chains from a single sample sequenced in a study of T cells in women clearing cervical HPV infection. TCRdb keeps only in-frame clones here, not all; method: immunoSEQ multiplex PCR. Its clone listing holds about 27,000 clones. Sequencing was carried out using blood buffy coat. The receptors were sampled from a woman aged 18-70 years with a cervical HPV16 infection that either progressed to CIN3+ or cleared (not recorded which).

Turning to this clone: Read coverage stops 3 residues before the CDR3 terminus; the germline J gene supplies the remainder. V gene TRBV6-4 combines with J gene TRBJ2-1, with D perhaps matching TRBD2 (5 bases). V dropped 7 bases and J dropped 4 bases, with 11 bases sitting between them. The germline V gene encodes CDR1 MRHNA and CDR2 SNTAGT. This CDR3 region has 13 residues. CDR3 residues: CASTYGLYNEQFF. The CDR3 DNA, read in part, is TGTGCCAGCACCTACGGACTGTACAATGAG.

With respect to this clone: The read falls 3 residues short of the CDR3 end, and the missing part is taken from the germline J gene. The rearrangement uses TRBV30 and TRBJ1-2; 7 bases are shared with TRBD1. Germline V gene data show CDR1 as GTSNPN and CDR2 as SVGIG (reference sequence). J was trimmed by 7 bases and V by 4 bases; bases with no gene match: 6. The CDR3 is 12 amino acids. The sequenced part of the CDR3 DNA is TGTGCCTGGAATGGAGGGGGCCTTGGC. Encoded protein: CAWNGGGLG. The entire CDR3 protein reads CAWNGGGLGYTF. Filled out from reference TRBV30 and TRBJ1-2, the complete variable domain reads SQTIHQWPATLVQPVGSPLSLECTVEGTSNPNLYWYRQAAGRGLQLLFYSVGIGQISSEVPQNLSASRPQDRQFILSSKKLLLSDSGFYLCAWNGGGLGYTFGSGTRLTVV.

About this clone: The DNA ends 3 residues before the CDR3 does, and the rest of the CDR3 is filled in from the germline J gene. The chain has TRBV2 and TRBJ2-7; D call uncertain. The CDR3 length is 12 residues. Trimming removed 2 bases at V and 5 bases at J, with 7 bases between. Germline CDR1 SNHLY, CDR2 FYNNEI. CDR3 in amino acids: CASSENSHEQYF. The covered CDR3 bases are TGTGCCAGCAGTGAAAACAGCCACGAG.

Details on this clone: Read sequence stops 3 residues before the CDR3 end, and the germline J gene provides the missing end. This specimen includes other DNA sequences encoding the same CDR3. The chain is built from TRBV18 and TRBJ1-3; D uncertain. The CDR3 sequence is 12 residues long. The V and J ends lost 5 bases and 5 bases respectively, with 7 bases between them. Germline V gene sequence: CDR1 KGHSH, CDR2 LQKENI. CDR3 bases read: TGTGCCAGCTCATCAGAGAGAAACACC. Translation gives CASSSERNT. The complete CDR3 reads CASSSERNTIYF.

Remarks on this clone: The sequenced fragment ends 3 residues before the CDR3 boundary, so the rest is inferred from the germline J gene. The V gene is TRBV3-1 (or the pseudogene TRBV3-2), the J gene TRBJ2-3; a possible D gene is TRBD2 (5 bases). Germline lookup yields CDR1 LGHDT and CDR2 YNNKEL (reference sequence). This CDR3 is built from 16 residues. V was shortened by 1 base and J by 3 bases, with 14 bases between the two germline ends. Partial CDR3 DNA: TGTGCCAGCAGCCAAGGTTTCGAGGAGCGGACAGATACG. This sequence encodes CASSQGFEERTDT. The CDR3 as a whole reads CASSQGFEERTDTQYF.

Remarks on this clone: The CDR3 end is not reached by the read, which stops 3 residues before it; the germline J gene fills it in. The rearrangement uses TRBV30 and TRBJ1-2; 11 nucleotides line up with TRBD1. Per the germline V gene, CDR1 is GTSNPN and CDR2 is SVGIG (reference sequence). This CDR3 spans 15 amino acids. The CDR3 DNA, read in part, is TGTGCCTGGAGTCACGGGACAGGGGGTAGAGATACC. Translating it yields CAWSHGTGGRDT. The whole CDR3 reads CAWSHGTGGRDTYTF.

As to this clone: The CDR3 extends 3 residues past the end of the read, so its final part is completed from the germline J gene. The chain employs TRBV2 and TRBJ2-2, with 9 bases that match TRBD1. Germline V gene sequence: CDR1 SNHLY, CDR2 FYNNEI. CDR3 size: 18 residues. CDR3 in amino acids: CASRTNRGQSSYNSPLFF. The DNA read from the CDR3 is TGTGCCAGCAGAACCAACAGGGGGCAGAGCTCCTATAATTCACCG.

CDR3 bases read: TGTGCCAGCAGCTTAGGAACGGGGGTTGGAGAGACG. Its protein is CASSLGTGVGET. The whole CDR3 reads CASSLGTGVGETQYF. This rearrangement joins TRBV13 to TRBJ2-3; perhaps TRBD2 as D (6 bases). From the germline J gene comes the end of the CDR3, since the read stops 3 residues before it. CDR3 length: 15 amino acids. CDR1 and CDR2 from the germline V gene are PRHDT and FYEKMQ (reference sequence).

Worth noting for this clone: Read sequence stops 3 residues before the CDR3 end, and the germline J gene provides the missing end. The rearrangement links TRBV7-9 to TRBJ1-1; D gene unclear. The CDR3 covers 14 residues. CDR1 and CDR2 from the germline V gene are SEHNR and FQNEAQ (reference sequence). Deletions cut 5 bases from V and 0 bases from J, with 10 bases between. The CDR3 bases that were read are TGTGCCAGCAGCCCCTTTGGCATGAACACTGAA. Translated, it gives CASSPFGMNTE. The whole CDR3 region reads CASSPFGMNTEAFF.

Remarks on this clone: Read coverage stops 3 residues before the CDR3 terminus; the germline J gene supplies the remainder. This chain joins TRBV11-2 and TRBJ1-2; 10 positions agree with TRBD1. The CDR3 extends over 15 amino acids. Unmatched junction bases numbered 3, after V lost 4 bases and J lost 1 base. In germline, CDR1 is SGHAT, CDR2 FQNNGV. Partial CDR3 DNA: TGTGCCAGCAGCTCCAGGACAGGGGGTAACTATGGC. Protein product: CASSSRTGGNYG. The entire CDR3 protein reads CASSSRTGGNYGYTF.

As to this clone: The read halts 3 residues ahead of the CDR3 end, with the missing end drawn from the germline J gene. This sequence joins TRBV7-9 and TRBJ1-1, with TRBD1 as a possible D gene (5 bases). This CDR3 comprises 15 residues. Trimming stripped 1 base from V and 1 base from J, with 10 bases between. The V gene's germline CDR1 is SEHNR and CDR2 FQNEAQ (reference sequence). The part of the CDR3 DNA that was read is TGTGCCAGCAGCTTAGTCTGGGGGGAGAACACTGAA. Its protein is CASSLVWGENTE. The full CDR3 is CASSLVWGENTEAFF.

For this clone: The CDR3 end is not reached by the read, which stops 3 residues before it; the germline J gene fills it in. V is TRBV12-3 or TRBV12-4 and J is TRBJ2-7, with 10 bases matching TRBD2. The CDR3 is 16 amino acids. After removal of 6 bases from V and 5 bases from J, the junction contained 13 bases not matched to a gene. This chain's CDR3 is CASSPYAAGGRNEQYF. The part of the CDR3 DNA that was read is TGTGCCAGCAGCCCCTACGCAGCGGGAGGGAGAAACGAG.

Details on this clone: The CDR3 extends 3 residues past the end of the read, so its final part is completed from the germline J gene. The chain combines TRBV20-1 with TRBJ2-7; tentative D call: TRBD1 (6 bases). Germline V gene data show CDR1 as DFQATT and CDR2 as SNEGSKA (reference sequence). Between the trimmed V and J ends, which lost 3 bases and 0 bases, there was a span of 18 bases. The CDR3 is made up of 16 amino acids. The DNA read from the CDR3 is TGCAGTGCTAGGCGCTCAGGGGCGTCAAGCTCCTACGAG. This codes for CSARRSGASSSYE. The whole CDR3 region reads CSARRSGASSSYEQYF.

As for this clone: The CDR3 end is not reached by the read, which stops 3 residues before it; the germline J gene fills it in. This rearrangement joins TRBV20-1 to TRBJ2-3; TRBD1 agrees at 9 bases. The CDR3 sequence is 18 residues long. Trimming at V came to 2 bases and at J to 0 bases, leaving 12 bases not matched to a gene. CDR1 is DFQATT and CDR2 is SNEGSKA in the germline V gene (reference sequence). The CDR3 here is CSARRNRGRSPSTDTQYF. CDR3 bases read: TGCAGTGCTAGAAGGAACAGGGGGCGCTCCCCTAGCACAGATACG.

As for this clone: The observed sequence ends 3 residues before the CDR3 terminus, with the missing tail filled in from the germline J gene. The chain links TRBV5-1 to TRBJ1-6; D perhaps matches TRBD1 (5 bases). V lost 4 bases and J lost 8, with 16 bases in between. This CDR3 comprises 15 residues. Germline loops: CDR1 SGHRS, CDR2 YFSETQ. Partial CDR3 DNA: TGCGCCAGCAGCACTGGAAGGGCGGGGGATTCACCC. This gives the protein CASSTGRAGDSP. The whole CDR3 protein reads CASSTGRAGDSPLHF.

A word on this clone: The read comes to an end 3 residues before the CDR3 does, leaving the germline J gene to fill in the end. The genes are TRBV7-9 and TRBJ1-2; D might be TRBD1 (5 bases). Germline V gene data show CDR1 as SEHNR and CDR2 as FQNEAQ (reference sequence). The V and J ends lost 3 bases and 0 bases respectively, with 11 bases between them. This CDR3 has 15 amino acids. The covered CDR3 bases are TGTGCCAGCAGCTTGGGCAGGGCCTCTAACTATGGC. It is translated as CASSLGRASNYG. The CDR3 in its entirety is CASSLGRASNYGYTF.

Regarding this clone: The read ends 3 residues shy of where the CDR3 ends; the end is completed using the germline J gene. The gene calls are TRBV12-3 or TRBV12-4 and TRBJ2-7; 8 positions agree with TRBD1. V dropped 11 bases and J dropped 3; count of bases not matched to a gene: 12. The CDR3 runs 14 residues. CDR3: CAAAPGQGFYEQYF. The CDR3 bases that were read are TGTGCCGCAGCGCCCGGACAGGGTTTCTACGAG.

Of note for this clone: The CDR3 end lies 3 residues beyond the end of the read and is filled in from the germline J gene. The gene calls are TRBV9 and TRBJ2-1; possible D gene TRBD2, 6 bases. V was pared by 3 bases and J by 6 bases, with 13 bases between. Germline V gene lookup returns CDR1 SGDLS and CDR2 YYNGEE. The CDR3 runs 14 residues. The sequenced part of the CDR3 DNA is TGTGCCAGCAGCGGACGGGACTCCCTCAATGAG. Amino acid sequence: CASSGRDSLNE. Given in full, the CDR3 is CASSGRDSLNEQFF.

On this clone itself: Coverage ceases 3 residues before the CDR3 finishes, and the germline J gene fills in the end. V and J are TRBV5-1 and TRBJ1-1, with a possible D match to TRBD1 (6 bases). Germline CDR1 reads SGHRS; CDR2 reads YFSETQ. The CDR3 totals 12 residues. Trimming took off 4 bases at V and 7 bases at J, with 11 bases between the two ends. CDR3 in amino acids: CASSTQGNEAFF. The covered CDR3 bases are TGCGCCAGCAGCACACAGGGAAATGAA.